A selection of T cell receptor beta chains follows, all from one sample in a study of T-cell memory formation after mild COVID-19. MiXCR, applied by TCRdb to the 5' RACE reads, yields one record per CDR3 protein. The data contain 450,000 or so distinct CDR3 sequences, 15% to 25% of them singletons. What was sequenced was PBMCs or a T cell subset sorted from them (not recorded which). The receptors stem from an adult woman who had mild COVID-19 (a few samples of this study predate the infection). Cell type and time point are not known. The CDR3 runs from the conserved cysteine through the conserved F or W. The D gene is left open where the match is weak. Clone size appears in some rows only: once, few, many, or a class for an expanded clone.

j_call,v_call,d_call,clone_size,cdr3_aa,cdr3_nt
TRBJ2-1,TRBV4-2,TRBD2,many,CASSQDRLAGNYNEQFF,TGTGCCAGCAGCCAAGATAGACTAGCGGGGAACTACAATGAGCAGTTCTTC
TRBJ2-3,TRBV3-1,TRBD1,NA,CASSQAGRGRTTDTQYF,TGTGCCAGCAGCCAAGCAGGCAGGGGGAGAACCACAGATACGCAGTATTTT
TRBJ2-7,TRBV11-2,NA,few,CASSQQGLYEQYF,TGTGCCAGCAGCCAACAGGGACTCTACGAGCAGTACTTC
TRBJ2-7,TRBV12-3/TRBV12-4,NA,few,CASSWPSQTYEQYF,TGTGCCAGCAGTTGGCCCAGCCAGACTTACGAGCAGTACTTC
TRBJ2-1,TRBV7-9,TRBD1,few,CASSDRDRMNEQFF,TGTGCCAGCAGCGACCGGGACAGAATGAATGAGCAGTTCTTC
TRBJ1-2,TRBV20-1,NA,few,CSARNRANYGYTF,TGCAGTGCTAGGAACCGGGCTAACTATGGCTACACCTTC
TRBJ1-2,TRBV20-1,NA,NA,CSASLRRGNGYTF,TGCAGTGCTAGCCTAAGGAGGGGAAATGGCTACACCTTC
TRBJ2-1,TRBV27,TRBD1,NA,CASRRTGSNEQFF,TGTGCCAGCAGACGGACAGGGAGCAATGAGCAGTTCTTC
TRBJ2-3,TRBV5-1,NA,few,CASSLAEAAGSTDTQYF,TGCGCCAGCAGCTTGGCCGAGGCGGCAGGGAGTACAGATACGCAGTATTTT
TRBJ1-1,TRBV20-1,NA,few,CSAPANTEAFF,TGCAGTGCCCCAGCGAACACTGAAGCTTTCTTT
TRBJ1-2,TRBV20-1,NA,NA,CSARDPRTSHGYTF,TGCAGTGCTAGAGATCCCAGGACATCCCATGGCTACACCTTC
TRBJ1-1,TRBV24-1,TRBD1,NA,CATTPQGPEYTEAFF,TGTGCCACCACCCCACAGGGGCCAGAGTACACTGAAGCTTTCTTT
TRBJ2-1,TRBV20-1,TRBD2,NA,CSARGLAGGNNEQFF,TGCAGTGCTAGAGGACTAGCGGGGGGAAACAATGAGCAGTTCTTC
TRBJ2-3,TRBV5-5,NA,NA,CASSWAVSAGDTQYF,TGTGCCAGCAGCTGGGCGGTGTCCGCGGGCGATACGCAGTATTTT
TRBJ2-7,TRBV3-1,NA,NA,CASSQLPGSYEQYF,TGTGCCAGCAGCCAGTTACCCGGGTCCTACGAGCAGTACTTC
TRBJ2-5,TRBV12-3/TRBV12-4,TRBD2,NA,CASSLWGLAGGPQETQYF,TGTGCCAGCAGTTTATGGGGACTAGCGGGAGGGCCCCAAGAGACCCAGTACTTC
TRBJ2-7,TRBV18,NA,NA,CASSPLDGFYEQYF,TGTGCCAGCTCACCGCTCGACGGGTTCTACGAGCAGTACTTC
TRBJ1-4,TRBV24-1,NA,few,CATSDHGTGVNEKLFF,TGTGCCACCAGTGATCATGGGACGGGCGTTAATGAAAAACTGTTTTTT
TRBJ2-5,TRBV12-3/TRBV12-4,TRBD1,NA,CASSLSDREETQYF,TGTGCCAGCAGTTTAAGTGACAGGGAGGAGACCCAGTACTTC
TRBJ2-7,TRBV6-5,TRBD2,NA,CASSFSGTPSYEQYF,TGTGCCAGCAGCTTTAGCGGGACCCCTTCCTACGAGCAGTACTTC
TRBJ2-2,TRBV11-2,NA,NA,CASSPHNVELFF,TGTGCCAGCAGCCCCCATAACGTGGAGCTGTTTTTT
TRBJ2-7,TRBV9,TRBD1,many,CASSVGTGAYEQYF,TGTGCCAGCAGCGTGGGGACAGGGGCCTACGAGCAGTACTTC
TRBJ2-7,TRBV3-1,NA,few,CASSRDQGGTYEQYF,TGTGCCAGCAGCCGAGATCAGGGGGGGACCTACGAGCAGTACTTC
TRBJ2-3,TRBV4-1,NA,few,CASSHLGRQRSTDTQYF,TGCGCCAGCAGCCATCTCGGGAGACAGCGTAGCACAGATACGCAGTATTTT
TRBJ2-3,TRBV12-3/TRBV12-4,TRBD1,many,CASRWTGGTDTQYF,TGTGCCAGCAGATGGACAGGGGGCACAGATACGCAGTATTTT
TRBJ1-2,TRBV7-8,NA,NA,CASSTGGDNYGYTF,TGTGCCAGCAGCACCGGAGGGGATAACTATGGCTACACCTTC
TRBJ1-3,TRBV9,NA,NA,CASSVQRSGSGNTIYF,TGTGCCAGCAGCGTGCAACGTTCAGGGAGCGGAAACACCATATATTTT
TRBJ1-1,TRBV7-8,NA,few,CASSKTGGWSTEAFF,TGTGCCAGCAGCAAAACGGGCGGGTGGAGCACTGAAGCTTTCTTT
TRBJ2-7,TRBV7-3,NA,many,CASSLTALGEQYF,TGTGCCAGCAGCTTAACCGCCTTGGGCGAGCAGTACTTC
TRBJ2-5,TRBV9,NA,NA,CASSVGGISKTQYF,TGTGCCAGCAGCGTAGGGGGGATCAGCAAGACCCAGTACTTC
TRBJ2-6,TRBV7-2,TRBD2,NA,CASSRGTSGSQVGANVLTF,TGTGCCAGCAGCCGAGGGACTAGCGGGAGTCAGGTTGGGGCCAACGTCCTGACTTTC
TRBJ2-7,TRBV12-3/TRBV12-4,NA,few,CASSPPDRSGGLYEQYF,TGTGCCAGCAGCCCCCCGGACAGGTCGGGGGGGCTTTACGAGCAGTACTTC
TRBJ2-7,TRBV2,TRBD1,few,CATALADRVSYEQYF,TGTGCCACCGCTTTGGCGGACAGGGTCTCCTACGAGCAGTACTTC
TRBJ1-2,TRBV20-1,NA,NA,CSAKGLYGYTF,TGCAGTGCTAAGGGACTTTATGGCTACACCTTC
TRBJ1-2,TRBV4-1,TRBD1,NA,CASSPVTGTVFNYGYTF,TGCGCCAGCAGCCCTGTTACCGGGACAGTTTTTAACTATGGCTACACCTTC
TRBJ2-5,TRBV6-6,NA,few,CASSYAGIQETQYF,TGTGCCAGCAGTTACGCAGGGATCCAAGAGACCCAGTACTTC
TRBJ1-1,TRBV20-1,NA,few,CSARRQANTEAFF,TGCAGTGCTAGACGGCAGGCGAACACTGAAGCTTTCTTT
TRBJ2-7,TRBV3-1,NA,NA,CASSQPGTPRDHEQYF,TGTGCCAGCAGCCAACCGGGGACTCCGAGAGACCACGAGCAGTACTTC
TRBJ2-3,TRBV15,TRBD2,many,CATSSVLAGGADTQYF,TGTGCCACCAGCAGCGTACTAGCGGGGGGCGCAGATACGCAGTATTTT
TRBJ2-7,TRBV12-3/TRBV12-4,NA,NA,CASSLPGSPYEQYF,TGTGCCAGCAGTTTACCAGGGTCCCCGTACGAGCAGTACTTC
TRBJ2-1,TRBV5-1,NA,NA,CASSLGSGAHNEQFF,TGCGCCAGCAGCTTGGGTTCAGGGGCTCACAATGAGCAGTTCTTC
TRBJ2-7,TRBV7-9,NA,few,CASSLGSGLAEQYF,TGTGCCAGCAGCTTAGGTTCAGGGCTAGCCGAGCAGTACTTC
TRBJ2-5,TRBV29-1,NA,NA,CSVAGETQYF,TGCAGCGTTGCGGGGGAGACCCAGTACTTC
TRBJ1-2,TRBV7-3,NA,NA,CASSFNGAYGYTF,TGTGCCAGCAGCTTTAATGGGGCGTATGGCTACACCTTC
TRBJ1-2,TRBV12-3/TRBV12-4,NA,NA,CASSQTGPEYGYTF,TGTGCCAGCAGTCAAACAGGGCCGGAGTATGGCTACACCTTC
TRBJ1-1,TRBV27,NA,NA,CASSLSGQAMTEAFF,TGTGCCAGCAGTTTATCGGGGCAGGCCATGACTGAAGCTTTCTTT
TRBJ2-5,TRBV5-8,TRBD2,few,CASSSRGGGIQETQYF,TGTGCCAGCAGCTCCAGGGGCGGGGGGATCCAAGAGACCCAGTACTTC
TRBJ2-7,TRBV6-2/TRBV6-3,NA,NA,CASSYGGTYYEQYF,TGTGCCAGCAGTTACGGCGGTACCTACTACGAGCAGTACTTC